What follows are 21 T cell receptor beta chains derived from one specimen sequenced in a study of beta chain features in type 1 diabetes. The investigators reverse transcribed all of the isolated RNA, so they sequenced expressed TCRB transcripts. Sequencing was performed with immunoSEQ multiplex PCR; in TCRdb, only in-frame clones are kept and a portion is missing. The table includes fewer than 500,000 clones, 11% to 15% detected once. Source material: naive CD4+ T cells from blood. The source of these receptors is a man aged 30-40 years in good health.

This clone was detected a few times. The rearrangement uses TRBV11-2 and TRBJ2-4; D is unresolved. Trimming shortened V by 2 bases and J by 8 bases, and 1 base separated the two germline ends. There are 10 residues in the CDR3. Germline CDR1 is SGHAT and CDR2 is FQNNGV. The CDR3: CASSLYIQYF. The DNA for the CDR3 is TGTGCCAGCAGCTTATACATTCAGTACTTC.

This clone was counted only a few times. The chain couples TRBV29-1 to TRBJ2-2, with D tentatively TRBD1 (6 bases). CDR3 size: 13 residues. Between the trimmed V and J ends, which lost 4 bases and 3 bases, there was a span of 9 bases. The germline gives CDR1 SQVTM, CDR2 ANQGSEA. CDR3 amino acids: CSVGRTDTGELFF. In DNA, the CDR3 is TGCAGCGTTGGCCGGACAGACACCGGGGAGCTGTTTTTT.

This clone was counted a few times. This chain links TRBV30 with TRBJ2-7; a possible D gene is TRBD2 (5 bases). The V gene lost 0 bases and the J gene lost 8 bases, with 11 bases spanning the gap. The CDR3 consists of 12 residues. Germline values: CDR1 GTSNPN, CDR2 SVGIG (reference sequence). This CDR3 is CAWSVLGSQQYV. The DNA for the CDR3 is TGTGCCTGGAGTGTACTTGGGAGCCAGCAGTACGTC.

This chain uses TRBV7-9 with TRBJ1-5; perhaps TRBD1 as D (5 bases). The germline V gene has CDR1 SEHNR and CDR2 FQNEAQ (reference sequence). CDR3 length: 12 residues. The CDR3 spells CATGGEGQPQHF. The CDR3 nucleotides are TGTGCAACGGGGGGAGAAGGTCAGCCCCAGCATTTT. The complete variable domain, with remaining parts taken from reference TRBV7-9 and TRBJ1-5, reads DTGVSQNPRHKITKRGQNVTFRCDPISEHNRLYWYRQTLGQGPEFLTYFQNEAQLEKSRLLSDRFSAERPKGSFSTLEIQRTEQGDSAMYLCATGGEGQPQHFGDGTRLSIL.

V is TRBV13 and J is TRBJ1-1; maybe TRBD1 (5 bases). V gave up 5 bases and J gave up 0 bases, with 10 bases separating them. This CDR3 spans 14 amino acids. Germline V gives CDR1 PRHDT, CDR2 FYEKMQ (reference sequence). The CDR3 bases are TGTGCCAGCAGCGCGGGACCGCTGAACACTGAAGCTTTCTTT. It yields the protein CASSAGPLNTEAFF.

The chain couples TRBV7-9 to TRBJ1-1; 11 bases match TRBD1. The ends lost 5 bases at V and 4 bases at J; junction bases unmatched: 3. CDR1 and CDR2 from the germline V gene are SEHNR and FQNEAQ (reference sequence). CDR3 length equals 14 residues. The CDR3 DNA reads as TGTGCCAGCAGCCCCGGGACAGGGGGCACTGAAGCTTTCTTT. Protein sequence: CASSPGTGGTEAFF.

There are a few counts of this clone. V is TRBV29-1 and J is TRBJ1-2; no clear D. The V end was cut by 4 bases, the J end by 8 bases, with 11 bases between. Germline CDR1 SQVTM, CDR2 ANQGSEA. The CDR3 has 11 amino acids. CDR3 coding DNA: TGCAGCGTTGTGAACTCGGAAGGCTACACCTTC. Its translation is CSVVNSEGYTF.

This clone was found a few times. The gene calls are TRBV10-1 and TRBJ2-7; a weak D match, TRBD2 (5 bases). Germline CDR1 reads WNHNN; CDR2 reads SYGVQD (reference sequence). This CDR3 comprises 13 residues. V shed 5 bases and J shed 6 bases, with 14 bases lying between them. The CDR3 coding sequence is TGCGCCAGCAGTCAAGGGAGTAGCCCCGAGCAGTACTTC. This sequence encodes CASSQGSSPEQYF.

This sequence joins TRBV7-8 and TRBJ1-2; D not certain. Trimming took 0 bases from V and 4 from J, leaving 12 bases between them. Germline-derived CDR1 and CDR2 are SGHVS and FQNEAQ. This CDR3 is built from 15 residues. CDR3 DNA: TGTGCCAGCAGCTTAGCGCTTTCGGGCATCTATGGCTACACCTTC. It codes for CASSLALSGIYGYTF.

This chain uses TRBV9 with TRBJ1-5; D unresolved. CDR3 length: 12 residues. Trimming cost V 3 bases and J 9 bases, with 10 bases left between them. CDR1 is SGDLS, CDR2 YYNGEE, per germline. In nucleotides, the CDR3 is TGTGCCAGCAGCGACGGAATAGGGCCCCAGCATTTT. This translates into CASSDGIGPQHF.

The chain combines TRBV2 with TRBJ2-5; D may be TRBD2 (6 bases). Germline V gene lookup returns CDR1 SNHLY and CDR2 FYNNEI. The CDR3 is made up of 14 amino acids. With 7 bases removed from V and 4 bases from J, the gap between germline ends came to 16 bases. CDR3 sequence: CASMGKRAGETQYF. CDR3 bases: TGTGCCAGCATGGGGAAGCGGGCCGGAGAGACCCAGTACTTC.

The table lists this clone with a few counts. The chain recombines TRBV13 with TRBJ2-3, with TRBD1 matching over 7 bases. CDR1 and CDR2 from the germline V gene are PRHDT and FYEKMQ (reference sequence). This CDR3 is 14 amino acids long. J gave up 3 bases and V 5 bases, and 5 bases lay outside the gene matches. CDR3 amino acids: CASSITGETDTQYF. The CDR3 DNA follows: TGTGCCAGCAGCATTACAGGGGAAACAGATACGCAGTATTTT.

This clone occurred a few times. The rearrangement uses TRBV29-1 and TRBJ2-7; 9 nucleotides agree with TRBD1. J gave up 6 bases and V 4 bases, and 10 bases lay outside the gene matches. Germline V gene sequence: CDR1 SQVTM, CDR2 ANQGSEA. The CDR3 totals 14 residues. The CDR3 nucleotides read TGCAGCGTTGGTACCGGGACAGGGAGGTTCGAGCAGTACTTC. The encoded protein is CSVGTGTGRFEQYF.

In its sample, this clone was seen a few times. The chain carries TRBV25-1 and TRBJ1-2; D not certain. This CDR3 has 15 residues. Germline CDR1 reads MGHDK; CDR2 reads SYGVNS. V lost 0 bases and J lost 3, with 11 bases in between. The CDR3 sequence is CASSEYGRLDYGYTF. Written as DNA, the CDR3 is TGTGCCAGCAGTGAATACGGCAGACTCGACTATGGCTACACCTTC.

This clone appeared a few times. J is TRBJ1-1 and V is TRBV14, with TRBD1 as a possible D gene (5 bases). The germline CDR1 and CDR2 sequences are SGHDN and FVKESK. CDR3 length: 13 residues. Trimming stripped 5 bases from V and 7 bases from J, with 14 bases between. CDR3 in amino acids: CASSRTNRGEAFF. The CDR3 DNA is TGTGCCAGCAGCAGAACCAATAGGGGTGAAGCTTTCTTT.

The genes are TRBV7-9 and TRBJ1-2; D uncertain. V was clipped by 1 base and J by 4 bases, with 4 bases between them. Looked up from germline, CDR1 is SEHNR and CDR2 is FQNEAQ (reference sequence). This CDR3 is 12 amino acids long. CDR3 DNA: TGTGCCAGCAGCTTAGAAGCCTATGGCTACACCTTC. Translation: CASSLEAYGYTF.

This clone appeared a few times. The chain couples TRBV5-4 to TRBJ1-2, with D possibly being TRBD1 (5 bases). V was cut by 3 bases and J by 5 bases, with 20 bases left in between. CDR3 length equals 16 residues. The germline V gene has CDR1 SGHNT and CDR2 YYREEE (reference sequence). In DNA, the CDR3 is TGTGCCAGCAGCTCCCCTCCCTCGACAGACCTTTATGGCTACACCTTC. Encoded protein: CASSSPPSTDLYGYTF.

In its sample, this clone was seen a few times. The V and J genes are TRBV29-1 and TRBJ2-5, with D possibly matching TRBD2 (7 bases). The CDR3 runs 14 residues. Per germline, CDR1 SQVTM and CDR2 ANQGSEA. V gave up 4 bases and J gave up 2 bases, with 14 bases separating them. The CDR3 DNA reads TGCAGCGTTGCAATAGGGGGGGTACAAGAGACCCAGTACTTC. Its translation: CSVAIGGVQETQYF.

The chain is built from TRBV7-6 and TRBJ2-1; 12 positions match TRBD2. There are 16 residues in the CDR3. Germline loops: CDR1 SGHVS, CDR2 FNYEAQ. Trimming took 5 bases from V and 4 from J; bases not matched to a gene: 6. The CDR3 loop is CASSPRGTSGYNEQFF. The CDR3 bases are TGTGCCAGCAGCCCCAGAGGGACTAGCGGGTACAATGAGCAGTTCTTC.

This CDR3 is CASSRDREDYGYTF. In DNA, the CDR3 is TGTGCCAGCAGCCGGGACAGGGAGGACTATGGCTACACCTTC. V gene TRBV5-4 combines with J gene TRBJ1-2; 9 bases match TRBD1. Per the germline V gene, CDR1 is SGHNT and CDR2 is YYREEE (reference sequence). The CDR3 consists of 14 residues. V lost 4 bases to trimming and J lost 3 bases; unmatched junction nucleotides: 4. Together with reference TRBV5-4 and TRBJ1-2, the CDR3 gives the full variable domain: ETGVTQSPTHLIKTRGQQVTLRCSSQSGHNTVSWYQQALGQGPQFIFQYYREEENGRGNFPPRFSGLQFPNYSSELNVNALELDDSALYLCASSRDREDYGYTFGSGTRLTVV.

This clone was detected a few times. V is TRBV19 and J is TRBJ2-5; 15 bases line up with TRBD2. V was pared by 5 bases and J by 3 bases, with 4 bases of the junction left unmatched. The CDR3 consists of 16 residues. The germline gives CDR1 LNHDA, CDR2 SQIVND (reference sequence). The DNA of the CDR3 is TGTGCCAGTAGTTTCTGGACTAGCGGGAGGGAAGAGACCCAGTACTTC. Translation gives CASSFWTSGREETQYF.